This entry features one T cell receptor beta chain sequence. This clone was recorded a few times. Its recognized antigen is unknown. It has no much larger one-base neighbor in the sample; base qualities were not kept. This sample stems from a study of blood T cell repertoires in COVID-19 (dated by TCRdb to the early 2020s). For the study in its entirety: The collaborator samples originated in the United States, Italy and Spain and spanned the acute and convalescent phases of COVID-19. The material from the prospective study consisted of cDNA or gDNA derived from T cells, B-cell-depleted T cells, or PBMCs. The samples were drawn from two sources: the first 160 participants of the ongoing ImmuneRACE study, and 1,200 or so subjects contributed by 6 global collaborators. Subjects who had been exposed to COVID-19, were actively infected with it, or had recovered from it provided the deeply sampled blood TCRbeta repertoires that made up the dataset. HLA class I and class II types, where available, came from metadata supplied by the sample provider rather than from assay-based typing. The repertoires were made available in a free public database intended to serve as a resource for research on the immune response to SARS-CoV-2. Nearly every sample came with metadata listing a de-identified subject ID, COVID-19 status, age in years and sex. Points the paper makes about the study in general: How much clinical and demographic metadata was included differed by source and by participant, and the metadata was provided uncurated.

TCRbeta CDR3 regions were amplified from genomic DNA by means of the immunoSEQ Assay, a bias-controlled multiplex PCR. Per the authors' processing: The number of nucleated cells in each sample was estimated by amplification of reference gene primers within the assay. To quantify the absolute abundance of each unique TCRbeta CDR3 rearrangement, sequence reads were collapsed and filtered. Productive Simpson clonality was computed per sample as the square root of Simpson's diversity index over productive rearrangements. TCRdb provides this immuneACCESS table in a form limited to in-frame rearrangements. Some clones are lacking; in checked studies, under half of them reflect an unresolved V gene, and why the rest are absent is not known. D and trimming come from the DNA, and the V and J calls and clone size come from that table. The sample includes 350,000 to 400,000 clones, with 88% observed a single time. The ten largest account for less than 1.5% of the sample.

Participants in the prospective study were enrolled through a virtual design, were aged about 18 to 100 years, and lived in approximately 24 United States geographic areas. In the prospective study, cohorts were assigned on the basis of participant-reported clinical history obtained from a screening survey and a study questionnaire. Recovered participants in ImmuneRACE Cohort 3 were defined as having two consecutive negative NP/OP PCR tests, clearance from a healthcare professional, or resolution of symptoms. Each participant in the prospective study had whole blood, serum and a nasopharyngeal or oropharyngeal swab collected by mobile phlebotomists. Participants in the prospective study had the option to provide additional blood draws and questionnaires over an approximately 2-month period. Before DNA extraction, prospective study blood samples were shipped either frozen or at room temperature.

V and J are truncated by 0 bases and 11 bases respectively, leaving an intervening sequence of 14 bases. Based on the germline V gene (reference sequence), the CDR1 and CDR2 sequences are GTSNPN and SVGIG. The CDR3 covers 13 residues, taking in both the cysteine and the phenylalanine. Just CDR3 DNA is preserved here, 39 bases in frame from base 1. Sequencing input: PBMCs or T cells enriched from blood (not recorded which). This TCR derives from a woman under 30 who had recovered from COVID-19. The V gene is TRBV30 and the J gene is TRBJ1-5, with a tentative D gene TRBD1 over 5 matching bases. The nucleotide sequence reads TGTGCCTGGAGTGTAGCAGGGCGGGAGACCCAGCATTTT. It encodes CAWSVAGRETQHF.